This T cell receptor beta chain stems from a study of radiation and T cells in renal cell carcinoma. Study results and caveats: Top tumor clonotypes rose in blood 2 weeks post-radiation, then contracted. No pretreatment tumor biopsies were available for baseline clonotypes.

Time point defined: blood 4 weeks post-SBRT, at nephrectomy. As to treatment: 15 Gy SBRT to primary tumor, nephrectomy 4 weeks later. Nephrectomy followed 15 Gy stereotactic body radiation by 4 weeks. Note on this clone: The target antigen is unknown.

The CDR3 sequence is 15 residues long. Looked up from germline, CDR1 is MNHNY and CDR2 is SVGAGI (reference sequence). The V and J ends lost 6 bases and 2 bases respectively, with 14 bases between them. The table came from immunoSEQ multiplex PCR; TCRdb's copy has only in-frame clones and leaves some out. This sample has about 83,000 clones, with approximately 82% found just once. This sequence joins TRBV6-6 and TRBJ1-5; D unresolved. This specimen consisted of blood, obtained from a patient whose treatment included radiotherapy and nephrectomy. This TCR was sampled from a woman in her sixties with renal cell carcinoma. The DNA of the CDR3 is TGTGCCAGCAGGCCCCCCGGGGAAGGCAATCAGCCCCAGCATTTT. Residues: CASRPPGEGNQPQHF.